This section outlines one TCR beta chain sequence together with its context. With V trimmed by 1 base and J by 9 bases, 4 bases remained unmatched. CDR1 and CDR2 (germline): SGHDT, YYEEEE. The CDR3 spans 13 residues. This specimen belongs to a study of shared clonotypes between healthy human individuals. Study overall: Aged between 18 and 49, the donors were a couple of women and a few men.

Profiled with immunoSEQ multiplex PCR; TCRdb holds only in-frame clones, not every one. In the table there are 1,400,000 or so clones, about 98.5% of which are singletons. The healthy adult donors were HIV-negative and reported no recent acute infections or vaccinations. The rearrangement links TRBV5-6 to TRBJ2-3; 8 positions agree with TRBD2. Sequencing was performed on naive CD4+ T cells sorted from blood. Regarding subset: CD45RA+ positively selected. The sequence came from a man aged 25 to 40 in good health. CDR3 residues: CASSLSAGGTQYF. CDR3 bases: TGTGCCAGCAGCTTGAGTGCGGGAGGCACGCAGTATTTT.